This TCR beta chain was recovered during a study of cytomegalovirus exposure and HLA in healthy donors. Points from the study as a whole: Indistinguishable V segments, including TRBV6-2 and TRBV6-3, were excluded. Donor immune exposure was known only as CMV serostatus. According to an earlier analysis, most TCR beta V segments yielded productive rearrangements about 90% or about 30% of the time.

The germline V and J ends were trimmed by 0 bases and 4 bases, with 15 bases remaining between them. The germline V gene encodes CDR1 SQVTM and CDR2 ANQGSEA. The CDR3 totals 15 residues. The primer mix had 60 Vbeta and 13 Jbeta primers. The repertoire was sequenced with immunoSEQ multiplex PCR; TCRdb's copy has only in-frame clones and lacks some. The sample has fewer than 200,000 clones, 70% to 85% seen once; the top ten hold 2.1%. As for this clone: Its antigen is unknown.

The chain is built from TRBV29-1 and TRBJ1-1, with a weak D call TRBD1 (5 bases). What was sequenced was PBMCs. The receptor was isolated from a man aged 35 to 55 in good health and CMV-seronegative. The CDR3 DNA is TGCAGCGTTGAAGATCTGGCAGGGCCGGGCACTGAAGCTTTCTTT. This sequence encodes CSVEDLAGPGTEAFF.